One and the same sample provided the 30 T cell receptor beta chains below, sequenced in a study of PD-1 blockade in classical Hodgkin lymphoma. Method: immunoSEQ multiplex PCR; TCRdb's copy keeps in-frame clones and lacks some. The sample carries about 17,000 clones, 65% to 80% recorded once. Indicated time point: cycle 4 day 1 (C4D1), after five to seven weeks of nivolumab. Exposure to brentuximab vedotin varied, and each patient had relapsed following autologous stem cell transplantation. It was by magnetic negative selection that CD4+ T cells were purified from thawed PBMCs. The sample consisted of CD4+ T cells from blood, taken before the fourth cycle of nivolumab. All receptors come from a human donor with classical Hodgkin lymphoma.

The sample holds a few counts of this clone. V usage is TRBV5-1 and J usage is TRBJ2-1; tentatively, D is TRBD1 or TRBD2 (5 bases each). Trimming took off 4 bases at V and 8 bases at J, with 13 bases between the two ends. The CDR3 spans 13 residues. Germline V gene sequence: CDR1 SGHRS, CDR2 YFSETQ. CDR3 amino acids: CASSKGPGDEQFF. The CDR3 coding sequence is TGCGCCAGCAGCAAGGGACCGGGCGATGAGCAGTTCTTC.

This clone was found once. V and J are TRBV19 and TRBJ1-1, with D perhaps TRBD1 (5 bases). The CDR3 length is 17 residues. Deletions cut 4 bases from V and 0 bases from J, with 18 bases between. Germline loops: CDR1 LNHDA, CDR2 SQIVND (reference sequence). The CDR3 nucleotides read TGTGCCAGTAGTAAATCTGGAAAGGAGGGGATGAACACTGAAGCTTTCTTT. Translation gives CASSKSGKEGMNTEAFF.

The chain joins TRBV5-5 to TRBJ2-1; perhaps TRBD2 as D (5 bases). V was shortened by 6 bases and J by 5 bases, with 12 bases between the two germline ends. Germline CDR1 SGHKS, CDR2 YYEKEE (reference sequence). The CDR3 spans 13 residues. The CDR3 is CASTPRGDNEQFF. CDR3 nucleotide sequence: TGTGCCAGCACCCCCCGGGGTGACAATGAGCAGTTCTTC.

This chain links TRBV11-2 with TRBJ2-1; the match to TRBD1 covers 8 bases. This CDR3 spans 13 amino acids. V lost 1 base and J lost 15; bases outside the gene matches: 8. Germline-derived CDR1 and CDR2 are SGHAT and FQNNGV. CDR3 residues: CASSLAQGQGAFF. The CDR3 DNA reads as TGTGCCAGCAGCTTAGCTCAGGGGCAGGGGGCGTTCTTC.

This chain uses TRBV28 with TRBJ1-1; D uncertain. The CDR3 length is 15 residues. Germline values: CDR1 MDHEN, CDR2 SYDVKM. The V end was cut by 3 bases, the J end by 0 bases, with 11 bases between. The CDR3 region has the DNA TGTGCCAGCAGTTTCCAACCGTTGATGAACACTGAAGCTTTCTTT. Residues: CASSFQPLMNTEAFF.

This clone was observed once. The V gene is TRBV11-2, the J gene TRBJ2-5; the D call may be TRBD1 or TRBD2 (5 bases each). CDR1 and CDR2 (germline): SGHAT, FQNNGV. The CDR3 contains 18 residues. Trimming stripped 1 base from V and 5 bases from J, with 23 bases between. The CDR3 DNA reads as TGTGCCAGCAGCTTAGGTTTAGGGACGGTACTTTCTGGGGAGACCCAGTACTTC. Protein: CASSLGLGTVLSGETQYF.

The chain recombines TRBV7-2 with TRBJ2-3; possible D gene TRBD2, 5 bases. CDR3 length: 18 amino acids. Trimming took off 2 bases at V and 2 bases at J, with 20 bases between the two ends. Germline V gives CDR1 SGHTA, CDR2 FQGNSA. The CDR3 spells CASSLSWQEAGFTDTQYF. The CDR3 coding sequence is TGTGCCAGCAGCTTAAGTTGGCAGGAGGCGGGTTTCACAGATACGCAGTATTTT.

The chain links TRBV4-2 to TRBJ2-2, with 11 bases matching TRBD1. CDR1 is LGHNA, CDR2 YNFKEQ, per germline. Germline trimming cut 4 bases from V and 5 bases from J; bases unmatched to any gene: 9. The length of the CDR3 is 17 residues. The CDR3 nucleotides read TGTGCCAGCAGCCGAGCGGGACAGGGGGTTTCGACCGGGGAGCTGTTTTTT. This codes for CASSRAGQGVSTGELFF.

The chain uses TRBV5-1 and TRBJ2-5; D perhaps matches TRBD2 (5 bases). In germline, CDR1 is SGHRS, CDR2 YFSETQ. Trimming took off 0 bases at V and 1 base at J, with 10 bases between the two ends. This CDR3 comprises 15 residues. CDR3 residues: CASSLGRGGQETQYF. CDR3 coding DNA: TGCGCCAGCAGCTTGGGGAGAGGAGGCCAAGAGACCCAGTACTTC. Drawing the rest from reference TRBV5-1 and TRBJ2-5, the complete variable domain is KAGVTQTPRYLIKTRGQQVTLSCSPISGHRSVSWYQQTPGQGLQFLFEYFSETQRNKGNFPGRFSGRQFSNSRSEMNVSTLELGDSALYLCASSLGRGGQETQYFGPGTRLLVL.

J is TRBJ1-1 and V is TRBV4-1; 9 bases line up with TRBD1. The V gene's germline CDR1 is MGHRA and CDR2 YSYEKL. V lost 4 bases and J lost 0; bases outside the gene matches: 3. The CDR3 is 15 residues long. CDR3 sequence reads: CASSRTGALNTEAFF. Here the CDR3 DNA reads TGCGCCAGCAGCCGGACAGGGGCTTTGAACACTGAAGCTTTCTTT.

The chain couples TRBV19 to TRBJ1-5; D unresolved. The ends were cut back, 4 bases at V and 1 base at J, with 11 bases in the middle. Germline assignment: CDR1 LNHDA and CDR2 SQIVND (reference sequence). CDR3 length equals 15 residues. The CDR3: CASSTQIRSNQPQHF. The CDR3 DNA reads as TGTGCCAGTAGTACGCAGATCCGAAGCAATCAGCCCCAGCATTTT.

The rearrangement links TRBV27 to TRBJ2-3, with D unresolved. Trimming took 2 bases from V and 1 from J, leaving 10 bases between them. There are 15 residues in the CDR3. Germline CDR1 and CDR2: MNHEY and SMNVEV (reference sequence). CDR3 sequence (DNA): TGTGCCAGCAGTTTAAGGTTCAGCGGCACAGATACGCAGTATTTT. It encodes CASSLRFSGTDTQYF.

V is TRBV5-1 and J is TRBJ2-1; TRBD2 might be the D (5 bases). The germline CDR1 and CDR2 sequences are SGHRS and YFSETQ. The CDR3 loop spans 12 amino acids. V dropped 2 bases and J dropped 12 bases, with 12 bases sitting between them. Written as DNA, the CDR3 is TGCGCCAGCAGCTTACTCGGGAAGGGGCAGTTCTTC. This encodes CASSLLGKGQFF.

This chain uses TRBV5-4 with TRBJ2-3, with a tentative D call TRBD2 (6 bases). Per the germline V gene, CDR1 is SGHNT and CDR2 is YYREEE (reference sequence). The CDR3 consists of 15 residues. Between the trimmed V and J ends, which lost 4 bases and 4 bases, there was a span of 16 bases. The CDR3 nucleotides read TGTGCCAGCAGCCCCGCGGGAAGTTTTTCAGATACGCAGTATTTT. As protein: CASSPAGSFSDTQYF.

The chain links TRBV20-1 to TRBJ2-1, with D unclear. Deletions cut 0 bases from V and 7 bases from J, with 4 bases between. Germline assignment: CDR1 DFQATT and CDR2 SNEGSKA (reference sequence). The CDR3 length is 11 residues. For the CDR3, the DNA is TGCAGTGCTAGAGAGGTTAATGAGCAGTTCTTC. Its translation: CSAREVNEQFF.

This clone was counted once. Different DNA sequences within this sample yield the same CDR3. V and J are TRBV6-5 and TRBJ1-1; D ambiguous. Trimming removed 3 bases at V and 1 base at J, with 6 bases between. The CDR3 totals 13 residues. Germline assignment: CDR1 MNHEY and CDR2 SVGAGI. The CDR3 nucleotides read TGTGCCAGCAGTTATCGGGCGAACACTGAAGCTTTCTTT. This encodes CASSYRANTEAFF.

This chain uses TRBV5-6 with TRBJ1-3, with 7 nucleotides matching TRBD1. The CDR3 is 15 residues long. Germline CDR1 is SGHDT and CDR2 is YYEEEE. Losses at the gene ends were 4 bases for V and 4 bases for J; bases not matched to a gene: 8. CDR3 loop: CASSDYRGPGNTIYF. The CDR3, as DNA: TGTGCCAGCAGCGACTACAGGGGTCCCGGAAACACCATATATTTT.

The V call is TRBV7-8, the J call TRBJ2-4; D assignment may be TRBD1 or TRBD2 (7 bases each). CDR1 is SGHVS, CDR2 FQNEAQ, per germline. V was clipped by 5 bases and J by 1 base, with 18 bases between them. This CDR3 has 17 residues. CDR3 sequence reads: CASSPPRQGGAKNIQYF. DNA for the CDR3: TGTGCCAGCAGCCCCCCCCGACAGGGAGGGGCCAAAAACATTCAGTACTTC.

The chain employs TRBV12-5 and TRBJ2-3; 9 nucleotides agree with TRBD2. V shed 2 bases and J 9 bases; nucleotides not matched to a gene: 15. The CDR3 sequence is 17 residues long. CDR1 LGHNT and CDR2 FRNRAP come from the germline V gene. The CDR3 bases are TGTGCTAGTGGTTTGACTACGGGACTAGCATTAGCGGTGACGCAGTATTTT. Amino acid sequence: CASGLTTGLALAVTQYF.

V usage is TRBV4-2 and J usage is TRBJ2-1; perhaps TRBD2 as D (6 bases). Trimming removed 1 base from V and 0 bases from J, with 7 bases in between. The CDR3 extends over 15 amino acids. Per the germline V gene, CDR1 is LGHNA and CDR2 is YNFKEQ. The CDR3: CASSQAGSSYNEQFF. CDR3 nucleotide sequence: TGTGCCAGCAGCCAAGCCGGGAGCTCCTACAATGAGCAGTTCTTC.

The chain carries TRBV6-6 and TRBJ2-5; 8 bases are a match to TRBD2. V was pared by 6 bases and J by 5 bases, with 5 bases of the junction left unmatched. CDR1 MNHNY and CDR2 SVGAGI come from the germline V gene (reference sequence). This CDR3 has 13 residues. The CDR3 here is CASSTGGLETQYF. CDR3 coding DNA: TGTGCCAGCAGCACGGGGGGGTTGGAGACCCAGTACTTC.

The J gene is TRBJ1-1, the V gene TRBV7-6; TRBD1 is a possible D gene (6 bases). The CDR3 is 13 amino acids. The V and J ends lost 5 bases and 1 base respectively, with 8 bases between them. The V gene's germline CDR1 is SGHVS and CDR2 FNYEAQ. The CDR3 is CASSVTGNTEAFF. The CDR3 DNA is TGTGCCAGCAGCGTGACAGGGAACACTGAAGCTTTCTTT. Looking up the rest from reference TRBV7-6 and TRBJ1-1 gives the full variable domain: GAGVSQSPRYKVTKRGQDVALRCDPISGHVSLYWYRQALGQGPEFLTYFNYEAQQDKSGLPNDRFSAERPEGSISTLTIQRTEQRDSAMYRCASSVTGNTEAFFGQGTRLTVV.

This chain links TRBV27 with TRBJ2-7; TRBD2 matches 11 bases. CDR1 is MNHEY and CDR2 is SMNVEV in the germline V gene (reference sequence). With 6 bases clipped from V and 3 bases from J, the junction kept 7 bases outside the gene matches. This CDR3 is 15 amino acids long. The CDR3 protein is CASRYGTSGFYEQYF. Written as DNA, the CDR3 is TGTGCCAGCAGATACGGGACTAGCGGTTTCTACGAGCAGTACTTC.

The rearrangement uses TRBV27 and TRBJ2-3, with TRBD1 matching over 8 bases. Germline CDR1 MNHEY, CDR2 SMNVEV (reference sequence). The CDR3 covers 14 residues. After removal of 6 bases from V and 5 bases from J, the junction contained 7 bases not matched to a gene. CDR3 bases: TGTGCCAGCAGAAGTCAGGGGGCGATAGATACGCAGTATTTT. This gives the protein CASRSQGAIDTQYF.

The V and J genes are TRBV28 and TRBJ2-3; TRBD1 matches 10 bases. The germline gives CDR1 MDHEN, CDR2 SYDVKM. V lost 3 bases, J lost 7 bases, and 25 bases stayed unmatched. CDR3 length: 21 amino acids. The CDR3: CASSFSSLWGPRQGATHTQYF. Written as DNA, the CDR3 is TGTGCCAGCAGTTTTTCATCCCTCTGGGGACCGCGACAGGGGGCTACACATACGCAGTATTTT.

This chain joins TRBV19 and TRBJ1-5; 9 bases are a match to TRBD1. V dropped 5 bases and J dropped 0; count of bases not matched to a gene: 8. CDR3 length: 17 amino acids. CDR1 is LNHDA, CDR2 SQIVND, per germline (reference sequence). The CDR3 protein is CASSPRGTGNSNQPQHF. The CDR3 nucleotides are TGTGCCAGTAGTCCCCGTGGGACAGGGAATAGCAATCAGCCCCAGCATTTT.

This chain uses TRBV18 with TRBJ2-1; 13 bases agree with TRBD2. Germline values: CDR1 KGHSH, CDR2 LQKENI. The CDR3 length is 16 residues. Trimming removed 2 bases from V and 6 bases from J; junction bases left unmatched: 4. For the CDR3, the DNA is TGTGCCAGCTCACCAGGGACTAGCGGGATATTCAATGAGCAGTTCTTC. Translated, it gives CASSPGTSGIFNEQFF.

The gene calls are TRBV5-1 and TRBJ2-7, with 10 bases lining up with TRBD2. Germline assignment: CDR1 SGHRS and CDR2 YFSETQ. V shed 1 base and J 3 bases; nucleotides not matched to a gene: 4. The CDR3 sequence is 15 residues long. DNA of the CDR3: TGCGCCAGCAGCTTGACCCTAGCGGGGGACTACGAGCAGTACTTC. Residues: CASSLTLAGDYEQYF.

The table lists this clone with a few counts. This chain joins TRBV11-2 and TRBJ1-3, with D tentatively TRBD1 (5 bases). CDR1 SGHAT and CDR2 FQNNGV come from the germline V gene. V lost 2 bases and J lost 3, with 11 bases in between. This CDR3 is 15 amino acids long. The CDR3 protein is CASSLSAGLGNTIYF. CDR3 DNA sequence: TGTGCCAGCAGCTTAAGTGCGGGGCTTGGAAACACCATATATTTT.

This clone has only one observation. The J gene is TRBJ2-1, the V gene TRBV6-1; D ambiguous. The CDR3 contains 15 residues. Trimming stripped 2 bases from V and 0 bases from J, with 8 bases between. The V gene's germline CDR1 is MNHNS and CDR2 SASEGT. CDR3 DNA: TGTGCCAGCAGTGAAATGGTTAGCTCCTACAATGAGCAGTTCTTC. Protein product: CASSEMVSSYNEQFF.